These 25 T cell receptor beta chains were sequenced from one sample in a study of regulatory T cells in long-lasting Graves disease. Investigators prepared the TCR beta libraries by applying iRepertoire HTBI primers and Arm-PCR of CDR3 regions. TCRdb re-analysed the multiplex PCR reads in MiXCR, keeping a single row per CDR3 protein. This repertoire shows hundreds of thousands of distinct CDR3 sequences, roughly 20% found once; its top ten account for roughly 8%. As for time point: persistent/refractory GD, antithyroid drugs over 5 years with positive TRAb. Scientists built the TCR library using RNA that was extracted from PBMCs. The sample in question was peripheral blood mononuclear cells (PBMCs), obtained when the disease was refractory, from a patient treated with antithyroid drugs. The receptors come from a female donor with Graves disease.

The chain employs TRBV6-1 and TRBJ2-1, with 7 bases that match TRBD1. Germline V lookup: CDR1 MNHNS, CDR2 SASEGT. The length of the CDR3 is 17 residues. The V segment lost 5 bases and the J segment 4 bases; nucleotides outside the gene matches: 14. The DNA for the CDR3 is TGTGCCAGCAGTCTTAGGGCTGGGACAGAACTGTACAATGAGCAGTTCTTC. Translating it yields CASSLRAGTELYNEQFF.

V usage is TRBV5-5 and J usage is TRBJ1-2; unclear D gene. The CDR3 has 15 amino acids. Deletions cut 4 bases from V and 0 bases from J, with 13 bases between. The germline gives CDR1 SGHKS, CDR2 YYEKEE (reference sequence). The CDR3 spells CASSPTSASNYGYTF. The CDR3 nucleotides are TGTGCCAGCAGCCCCACCTCAGCGTCTAACTATGGCTACACCTTC.

This clonotype was counted at least ten times. This chain connects TRBV6-5 to TRBJ1-2; no firm D call. The ends were cut back, 0 bases at V and 1 base at J, with 12 bases in the middle. The CDR3 consists of 16 residues. The germline CDR1 and CDR2 sequences are MNHEY and SVGAGI. The CDR3 DNA is TGTGCCAGCAGTTACTCCTTGGGCCAGAGTAACTATGGCTACACCTTC. Translated, it gives CASSYSLGQSNYGYTF.

V is TRBV6-1 and J is TRBJ1-3, with D perhaps TRBD1 (5 bases). This CDR3 comprises 13 residues. The germline V gene has CDR1 MNHNS and CDR2 SASEGT. Trimming stripped 1 base from V and 7 bases from J, with 8 bases between. The CDR3 sequence is CASSEVRANTIYF. The CDR3 coding sequence is TGTGCCAGCAGTGAAGTCAGGGCCAACACCATATATTTT.

This clonotype was observed a handful of times. The chain carries TRBV15 and TRBJ1-5; D remains ambiguous. Germline CDR1 LNHNV, CDR2 YYDKDF (reference sequence). There are 14 residues in the CDR3. V lost 5 bases, J lost 0 bases, and 8 bases lay in between. The CDR3 sequence is CATSPEGSNQPQHF. The CDR3 nucleotides are TGTGCCACCAGCCCGGAGGGTAGCAATCAGCCCCAGCATTTT.

Ten or more counts support this clonotype. Its ends do not fully match the called genes, so a read error is possible. This chain links TRBV7-7 with TRBJ2-5, with 7 bases identical to TRBD1. Germline V gene data show CDR1 as SSHAT and CDR2 as FNYEAQ (reference sequence). The CDR3 contains 16 residues. Here the CDR3 reads CASSLRFGTDQETQYF. CDR3 sequence (DNA): TGTGCTAGCAGCTTACGGTTCGGGACAGATCAAGAGACCCAGTACTTC.

The chain recombines TRBV4-1 with TRBJ1-2, with D perhaps TRBD1 (5 bases). The length of the CDR3 is 15 residues. The germline V and J ends were trimmed by 0 bases and 2 bases, with 10 bases remaining between them. The germline CDR1 and CDR2 sequences are MGHRA and YSYEKL. The CDR3 coding sequence is TGCGCCAGCAGCCAAGATTGGAGGGACAACTATGGCTACACCTTC. It encodes CASSQDWRDNYGYTF.

This clonotype was counted between two and nine times. The chain employs TRBV5-1 and TRBJ2-7; D not resolved. V was clipped by 4 bases and J by 0 bases, with 8 bases between them. The length of the CDR3 is 13 residues. CDR1 SGHRS and CDR2 YFSETQ come from the germline V gene. The CDR3 nucleotides are TGCGCCAGCAGCACCGGGCCCTCCTACGAGCAGTACTTC. Translation: CASSTGPSYEQYF.

This chain joins TRBV4-1 and TRBJ2-7, with a possible D match to TRBD1 (6 bases). The length of the CDR3 is 14 residues. V lost 0 bases to trimming and J lost 6 bases, with 12 bases between them. Looked up from germline, CDR1 is MGHRA and CDR2 is YSYEKL. The CDR3 protein is CASSQEGGTTEQYF. The CDR3 nucleotides read TGCGCCAGCAGCCAAGAAGGGGGTACTACCGAGCAGTACTTC.

The chain recombines TRBV12-3 or TRBV12-4 with TRBJ1-4; D remains ambiguous. There are 14 residues in the CDR3. The V gene lost 5 bases and the J gene lost 8 bases, with 15 bases spanning the gap. The CDR3 sequence is CASSPRVAREKLFF. CDR3 nucleotide sequence: TGTGCCAGCAGTCCCCGAGTCGCTCGAGAAAAACTGTTTTTT.

Worth noting for this clonotype: This may come from a read error, since a much larger clone is one base off. The chain couples TRBV12-3 or TRBV12-4 to TRBJ2-7, with 7 nucleotides matching TRBD2. The CDR3 totals 17 residues. The CDR3 bases are TGTGCCAGCAGGACTAGCCGACCGGGGATCCGGCCCGACGAGCAGCACTTC. It specifies CASRTSRPGIRPDEQHF.

The V gene is TRBV29-1, the J gene TRBJ2-7, with 8 bases aligning to TRBD2. The CDR3 consists of 16 residues. V lost 1 base and J lost 0; bases outside the gene matches: 8. The germline V gene encodes CDR1 SQVTM and CDR2 ANQGSEA. DNA for the CDR3: TGCAGCGTTGAAGGCCTTCGGAGCGGGAGCTCCTACGAGCAGTACTTC. It is translated as CSVEGLRSGSSYEQYF.

The chain recombines TRBV28 with TRBJ2-2; D is unresolved. With 3 bases removed from V and 4 bases from J, the gap between germline ends came to 18 bases. Germline V CDR1 and CDR2: MDHEN, SYDVKM. This CDR3 comprises 17 residues. CDR3 coding DNA: TGTGCCAGCAGTTTGCCGCCCCGATACAGTTCCACCGGGGAGCTGTTTTTT. Its translation: CASSLPPRYSSTGELFF.

This clonotype was seen repeatedly, ten times or more. The rearrangement links TRBV19 to TRBJ2-7; D not resolved. With 1 base removed from V and 2 bases from J, the gap between germline ends came to 6 bases. CDR1 is LNHDA and CDR2 is SQIVND in the germline V gene (reference sequence). The CDR3 contains 13 residues. The chain's CDR3 is CASSIARAYEQYF. The CDR3 bases are TGTGCCAGTAGTATAGCCCGAGCCTACGAGCAGTACTTC.

The table lists this clonotype with many counts. The rearrangement uses TRBV20-1 and TRBJ2-5, with D hard to call. Germline V gives CDR1 DFQATT, CDR2 SNEGSKA (reference sequence). The CDR3 extends over 12 amino acids. V gave up 3 bases and J gave up 5 bases, with 10 bases separating them. CDR3 in amino acids: CSARVTAETQYF. The DNA for the CDR3 is TGCAGTGCTAGGGTGACGGCGGAGACCCAGTACTTC.

Ten or more counts support this clonotype. J is TRBJ1-6 and V is TRBV27; possible D gene TRBD1, 6 bases. V shed 5 bases and J shed 15 bases, with 17 bases lying between them. Germline CDR1 reads MNHEY; CDR2 reads SMNVEV (reference sequence). The CDR3 length is 13 residues. The CDR3 DNA sequence: TGTGCCAGCAGTCCTACAGGGAATTCAGGCCTCCACTTT. Translation gives CASSPTGNSGLHF.

The chain employs TRBV9 and TRBJ2-7; D tentatively fits TRBD1 or TRBD2 (6 bases each). V lost 0 bases and J 6 bases, leaving 19 bases between the germline ends. The CDR3 is 16 amino acids. The germline gives CDR1 SGDLS, CDR2 YYNGEE. The CDR3 coding sequence is TGTGCCAGCAGCGTAGAGACAGGACTAACTGCCACCGAGCAGTACTTC. Encoded protein: CASSVETGLTATEQYF.

The chain recombines TRBV12-3 or TRBV12-4 with TRBJ2-1; D is possibly TRBD1 (5 bases). The CDR3 extends over 15 amino acids. The V and J ends lost 5 bases and 4 bases respectively, with 15 bases between them. The CDR3: CASSAWRQLYNEQFF. CDR3 in DNA: TGTGCCAGCAGTGCGTGGAGACAGTTATACAATGAGCAGTTCTTC.

The rearrangement links TRBV19 to TRBJ2-7; no clear D gene. Per germline, CDR1 LNHDA and CDR2 SQIVND (reference sequence). CDR3 length: 14 amino acids. Between the trimmed V and J ends, which lost 2 bases and 2 bases, there was a span of 10 bases. CDR3 bases: TGTGCCAGTAGTATACGGCAACCAACCTACGAGCAGTACTTC. Its translation is CASSIRQPTYEQYF. The full variable domain, in which reference TRBV19 and TRBJ2-7 provide the parts outside the CDR3, is DGGITQSPKYLFRKEGQNVTLSCEQNLNHDAMYWYRQDPGQGLRLIYYSQIVNDFQKGDIAEGYSVSREKKESFPLTVTSAQKNPTAFYLCASSIRQPTYEQYFGPGTRLTVT.

Only a few counts were recorded for this clonotype. The V gene is TRBV4-3, the J gene TRBJ2-1; D may be TRBD2 (5 bases). Germline assignment: CDR1 LGHNA and CDR2 YSLEER. CDR3 length equals 13 residues. The ends were cut back, 1 base at V and 10 bases at J, with 11 bases in the middle. The CDR3 sequence: CASSQVEGAEQFF. The CDR3 DNA reads TGCGCCAGCAGCCAAGTAGAGGGTGCAGAGCAGTTCTTC.

This clonotype was counted only a few times. The chain's CDR3 is CSVSLRQGENIQYF. CDR3 coding DNA: TGCAGCGTGAGTTTGAGACAGGGCGAAAACATTCAGTACTTC. J is TRBJ2-4 and V is TRBV29-1; 7 bases agree with TRBD1. Germline CDR1 and CDR2: SQVTM and ANQGSEA. The CDR3 has 14 amino acids. V trimming: 6 bases; J trimming: 5 bases; junction bases outside the gene matches: 10.

This clonotype was seen a handful of times. The chain is built from TRBV6-5 and TRBJ2-4; the match to TRBD1 covers 8 bases. Germline CDR1 and CDR2: MNHEY and SVGAGI. The J segment lost 2 bases and the V segment lost 0 bases, leaving 3 bases of the junction unmatched. The CDR3 consists of 16 residues. CDR3: CASSYSQGVTKNIQYF. In nucleotides, the CDR3 is TGTGCCAGCAGTTACTCACAGGGGGTAACCAAAAACATTCAGTACTTC.

The chain has TRBV3-1 and TRBJ1-1; TRBD1 agrees at 9 bases. Germline-derived CDR1 and CDR2 are LGHDT and YNNKEL (reference sequence). The length of the CDR3 is 15 residues. Losses at the gene ends were 0 bases for V and 4 bases for J; bases not matched to a gene: 3. The CDR3, as DNA: TGTGCCAGCAGCCAAGAGTGGACAGGGGTCACTGAAGCTTTCTTT. Its translation is CASSQEWTGVTEAFF.

This clonotype was seen repeatedly, ten times or more. The chain couples TRBV28 to TRBJ2-5, with TRBD1 matching 7 bases. Germline V CDR1 and CDR2: MDHEN, SYDVKM. V lost 6 bases and J lost 5; bases outside the gene matches: 15. The CDR3 has 16 amino acids. The chain's CDR3 is CASSLYVGGLEETQYF. Written as DNA, the CDR3 is TGTGCCAGCAGCCTCTATGTAGGGGGCCTGGAGGAGACCCAGTACTTC.

V and J are TRBV29-1 and TRBJ1-1; D is uncertain. V lost 4 bases, J lost 10 bases, and 10 bases lay in between. CDR1 SQVTM and CDR2 ANQGSEA come from the germline V gene. This CDR3 is 10 amino acids long. This chain's CDR3 is CSVVSRGAFF. CDR3 bases: TGCAGCGTTGTATCCCGAGGAGCTTTCTTT.